This T cell receptor (beta chain) was retrieved from a study of blood T cell repertoires in COVID-19 (dated by TCRdb to the early 2020s). About the study as a whole: Collaborator samples came from the United States, Italy and Spain and covered acute and convalescent phases of COVID-19. Where HLA class I and class II types were available, the types were taken from metadata supplied by the sample provider, not from assay-based typing. The dataset comprised deeply sampled blood TCRbeta repertoires from subjects exposed to, actively infected with, or recovered from COVID-19. Sample metadata almost always included a de-identified subject ID, COVID-19 status, age in years and sex. Samples were obtained from the ongoing ImmuneRACE study (first 160 participants) and from over a thousand subjects provided by 6 global collaborators. The prospective study material was composed of cDNA or gDNA derived from T cells, B-cell-depleted T cells, or PBMCs. The repertoires were released in a freely available public database meant as a resource for research on the immune response to SARS-CoV-2.

Collaborating institutions collected whole blood in K2EDTA tubes following their own protocols. For TCRbeta analysis, collaborator samples were shipped as frozen whole blood, as isolated PBMCs, or as DNA extracted from either sample type. As for this clone: No antigen is known for it. Base-call qualities are not available, and no considerably larger clone is one nucleotide away.

Paper-wide results and their limitations: The quantity of clinical and demographic metadata differed by source and by participant and was supplied without curation.

TCRbeta CDR3 regions were amplified from genomic DNA by means of the immunoSEQ Assay, a bias-controlled multiplex PCR. Regarding the original processing steps: The number of nucleated cells in each sample was estimated from the amplification of reference gene primers within the assay. Sequence reads were collapsed and filtered to measure the absolute abundance of every unique TCRbeta CDR3 rearrangement. Productive Simpson clonality was computed per sample as the square root of Simpson's diversity index over productive rearrangements. TCRdb carries this immuneACCESS record with in-frame sequences only. Its versions omit some clonotypes, under half of them owing to an unresolved V gene in the studies checked, with the rest unexplained. V, J and clone size derive from that table, while D and trimming were established from the DNA sequence. This sample lists hundreds of thousands of clones; around 86% were detected once. Around 1.4% of the sample is in the top ten clones.

Trimming accounts for 9 bases at V and 6 bases at J, while the number of junction bases matched to no gene is 15. CDR1 LNHDA and CDR2 SQIVND were looked up in the germline V gene (reference sequence). From its cysteine to its phenylalanine, the CDR3 spans 16 amino acids. Just CDR3 DNA is preserved here, 48 bases in frame from base 1. The V and J genes are TRBV19 and TRBJ1-1; TRBD1 matches 11 bases in the middle. The specimen sequenced was peripheral blood. This receptor was obtained from a woman aged 25-40 years with active or convalescent COVID-19. The sequenced DNA is TGTGCCAGCCACCGACCGCCGAGGACAGGGGGCCCTGAAGCTTTCTTT. Protein translation: CASHRPPRTGGPEAFF.